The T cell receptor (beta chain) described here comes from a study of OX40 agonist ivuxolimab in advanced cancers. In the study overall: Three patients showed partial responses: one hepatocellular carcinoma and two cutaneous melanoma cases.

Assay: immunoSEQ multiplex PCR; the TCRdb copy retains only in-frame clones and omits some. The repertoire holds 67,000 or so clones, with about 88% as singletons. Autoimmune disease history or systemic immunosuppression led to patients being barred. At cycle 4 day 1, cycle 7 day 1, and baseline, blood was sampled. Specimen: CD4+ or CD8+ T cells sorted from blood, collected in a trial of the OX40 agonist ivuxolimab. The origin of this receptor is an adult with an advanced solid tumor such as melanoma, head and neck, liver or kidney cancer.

CDR3: CASSQTMGATLYGYTF. As DNA, the CDR3 is TGTGCCAGCAGCCAAACCATGGGGGCGACTCTATATGGCTACACCTTC. The rearrangement links TRBV4-2 to TRBJ1-2, with D perhaps matching TRBD1 (6 bases). The CDR3 sequence is 16 residues long. In germline, CDR1 is LGHNA, CDR2 YNFKEQ. Trimming left V 2 bases short and J 5 bases short, with 18 bases between.